The 30 T cell receptor beta chains in this list originate from one sample, sequenced in a study of response to subunit inactivated influenza vaccine. One entry per CDR3 protein, called by TCRdb with MiXCR from the RT-PCR reads. This table holds around 190,000 distinct CDR3 sequences, approximately 9.2% found once. The sequences come from non-naive T cells sorted from PBMCs, collected on the day of vaccination. The source of these receptors is a man between 45 and 60 years old who received an inactivated influenza vaccine.

The chain couples TRBV7-2 to TRBJ1-6, with D uncertain. The CDR3 spans 16 residues. Trimming removed 4 bases from V and 10 bases from J, with 20 bases in between. The germline gives CDR1 SGHTA, CDR2 FQGNSA. The CDR3 spells CASSSRRGRAGSPLHF. CDR3 coding DNA: TGTGCCAGCAGCTCACGACGCGGGCGGGCTGGGTCACCCCTCCACTTT.

The V call is TRBV29-1, the J call TRBJ2-2; D unclear. The V end was cut by 5 bases, the J end by 0 bases, with 4 bases between. The CDR3 runs to 12 residues. Germline CDR1 and CDR2: SQVTM and ANQGSEA. The CDR3 loop reads CSVRPNTGELFF. The CDR3 bases are TGCAGCGTTCGACCGAACACCGGGGAGCTGTTTTTT.

This clonotype has a count of ten or more. The V and J genes are TRBV3-1 and TRBJ2-1, with a possible D match to TRBD2 (6 bases). This CDR3 contains 20 residues. The V end was cut by 2 bases, the J end by 3 bases, with 26 bases between. The germline gives CDR1 LGHDT, CDR2 YNNKEL (reference sequence). In DNA form, the CDR3 reads TGTGCCAGCAGCCAACCTCGTTCGATCCCGGGGGACGCATACTACAATGAGCAGTTCTTC. This translates into CASSQPRSIPGDAYYNEQFF.

V gene TRBV10-2 combines with J gene TRBJ2-1, with D hard to call. V shed 6 bases and J shed 7 bases, with 10 bases lying between them. The CDR3 consists of 12 residues. The germline CDR1 and CDR2 sequences are WSHSY and SAAADI. CDR3 sequence (DNA): TGCGCCAGCAGCCGGGCCTCAAATGAGCAGTTCTTC. Residues: CASSRASNEQFF.

The chain is built from TRBV14 and TRBJ2-7; TRBD1 aligns across 9 bases. V gave up 4 bases and J gave up 12 bases; unmatched junction bases: 7. This CDR3 is 12 amino acids long. Germline loops: CDR1 SGHDN, CDR2 FVKESK. CDR3 sequence (DNA): TGTGCCAGCAGCCTGGGACAGGGAAGGGGGTACTTC. It encodes CASSLGQGRGYF.

The chain joins TRBV29-1 to TRBJ1-2; a weak D match, TRBD1 (5 bases). The CDR3 spans 18 residues. Germline loops: CDR1 SQVTM, CDR2 ANQGSEA. The ends were cut back, 4 bases at V and 4 bases at J, with 28 bases in the middle. CDR3 amino acids: CSVVGSRDAISPGYGYTF. The CDR3 DNA reads TGCAGCGTTGTGGGGAGCCGGGACGCGATATCCCCCGGCTATGGCTACACCTTC.

Details on this clonotype: Germline is not matched at one junction end, which may reflect a read error. The V gene is TRBV7-7, the J gene TRBJ2-5, with D possibly being TRBD1 or TRBD2 (5 bases each). This CDR3 is 16 amino acids long. Germline CDR1 is SSHAT and CDR2 is FNYEAQ (reference sequence). Here the CDR3 reads CASSLGRLVSGETQYF. CDR3 nucleotide sequence: TGTGCTAGCAGCTTGGGACGACTGGTCTCGGGGGAGACCCAGTACTTC.

This clonotype occurred a few times. J is TRBJ2-3 and V is TRBV20-1; D is unresolved. Germline V gene sequence: CDR1 DFQATT, CDR2 SNEGSKA (reference sequence). The CDR3 is made up of 15 amino acids. V gave up 3 bases and J gave up 0 bases, with 13 bases separating them. DNA of the CDR3: TGCAGTGCTAGGAGCCCAGTGATTAGCACAGATACGCAGTATTTT. It encodes CSARSPVISTDTQYF.

In this sample, this clonotype turned up a few times. This chain joins TRBV7-9 and TRBJ2-1; D is possibly TRBD1 (6 bases). Germline CDR1 and CDR2: SEHNR and FQNEAQ (reference sequence). This CDR3 has 14 amino acids. The V end lost 3 bases, the J end lost 7 bases, and 13 bases lay between the germline ends. The CDR3 reads CASSFSAGENEQFF. CDR3 in DNA: TGTGCCAGCAGCTTTTCGGCAGGGGAGAATGAGCAGTTCTTC.

The rearrangement joins TRBV4-2 to TRBJ1-2; possible D gene TRBD1, 6 bases. Germline CDR1 is LGHNA and CDR2 is YNFKEQ. The CDR3 extends over 15 amino acids. V dropped 3 bases and J dropped 4 bases, with 15 bases sitting between them. As DNA, the CDR3 is TGTGCCAGCAGCCAGGATCCAGACAGGTCCTATGGCTACACCTTC. Its translation: CASSQDPDRSYGYTF.

Ten or more counts support this clonotype. V and J are TRBV12-3 or TRBV12-4 and TRBJ1-5; the D gene is possibly TRBD1 (6 bases). This CDR3 contains 14 residues. With 1 base removed from V and 9 bases from J, the gap between germline ends came to 13 bases. CDR3 region: CASSLVRGSTPQHF. As DNA, the CDR3 is TGTGCCAGCAGTTTAGTCAGGGGATCGACGCCCCAGCATTTT.

The sample holds many counts of this clonotype. V and J are TRBV9 and TRBJ2-7, with TRBD1 matching 8 bases. The J segment lost 2 bases and the V segment lost 3 bases, leaving 4 bases of the junction unmatched. From germline, CDR1 is SGDLS and CDR2 YYNGEE. The CDR3 is 14 amino acids. CDR3 region: CASSAGQDPYEQYF. The CDR3 region has the DNA TGTGCCAGCAGCGCGGGACAGGACCCCTACGAGCAGTACTTC.

The J gene is TRBJ1-1, the V gene TRBV6-4; perhaps TRBD1 as D (5 bases). Germline-derived CDR1 and CDR2 are MRHNA and SNTAGT. The CDR3 runs to 11 residues. The V and J ends lost 3 bases and 11 bases respectively, with 10 bases between them. The CDR3 DNA follows: TGTGCCAGCAGTGAAGGGACGATGGCTTTCTTT. Translating it yields CASSEGTMAFF.

The sample holds many counts of this clonotype. The chain links TRBV4-2 to TRBJ2-3; 8 nucleotides match TRBD1. The J segment lost 0 bases and the V segment lost 5 bases, leaving 7 bases of the junction unmatched. Germline assignment: CDR1 LGHNA and CDR2 YNFKEQ. The CDR3 runs 16 residues. The DNA of the CDR3 is TGTGCCAGCAGCACCCGACAGGGGAAAAGCACAGATACGCAGTATTTT. Protein product: CASSTRQGKSTDTQYF.

This clonotype was observed many times. The chain employs TRBV20-1 and TRBJ2-2; 10 nucleotides align to TRBD2. Germline assignment: CDR1 DFQATT and CDR2 SNEGSKA (reference sequence). The CDR3 runs to 14 residues. V shed 5 bases and J 4 bases; nucleotides not matched to a gene: 4. Here the CDR3 DNA reads TGCAGTGCTCCTAGGACTAGCGGCACCGGGGAGCTGTTTTTT. Its protein is CSAPRTSGTGELFF.

A few counts support this clonotype. The V and J genes are TRBV28 and TRBJ1-6; no reliable D call. Trimming cost V 4 bases and J 10 bases, with 8 bases left between them. The CDR3 sequence is 12 residues long. Looked up from germline, CDR1 is MDHEN and CDR2 is SYDVKM. The CDR3 region is CASSSPPSPLHF. In nucleotides, the CDR3 is TGTGCCAGCAGTTCCCCCCCCTCACCCCTCCACTTT.

The rearrangement joins TRBV24-1 to TRBJ2-2; D call uncertain. CDR1 and CDR2 (germline): KGHDR, SFDVKD. V was pared by 4 bases and J by 3 bases, with 8 bases between. The CDR3 consists of 14 residues. CDR3 amino acids: CATSEGRDTGELFF. The CDR3, as DNA: TGTGCCACCAGTGAGGGCCGGGACACCGGGGAGCTGTTTTTT.

This clonotype was seen a few times. This chain joins TRBV20-1 and TRBJ1-5; possible D gene TRBD1, 6 bases. Germline assignment: CDR1 DFQATT and CDR2 SNEGSKA (reference sequence). Trimming stripped 3 bases from V and 4 bases from J, with 13 bases between. There are 14 residues in the CDR3. In DNA, the CDR3 is TGCAGTGCTAGCGATTCAGGGGTAAATCAGCCCCAGCATTTT. Its translation is CSASDSGVNQPQHF.

This clonotype was counted between two and nine times. The chain uses TRBV4-3 and TRBJ2-2, with unresolved D. V lost 0 bases and J 7 bases, leaving 9 bases between the germline ends. Germline lookup yields CDR1 LGHNA and CDR2 YSLEER. This CDR3 comprises 14 residues. The CDR3: CASSQEVEHGELFF. The CDR3 DNA reads as TGCGCCAGCAGCCAAGAGGTAGAACACGGGGAGCTGTTTTTT.

The V and J genes are TRBV27 and TRBJ2-1; perhaps TRBD2 as D (6 bases). From germline, CDR1 is MNHEY and CDR2 SMNVEV (reference sequence). The CDR3 sequence is 15 residues long. V was pared by 3 bases and J by 4 bases, with 13 bases between. Here the CDR3 reads CASSFTGGGYNEQFF. CDR3 DNA sequence: TGTGCCAGCAGTTTCACCGGGGGTGGATACAATGAGCAGTTCTTC.

In this sample, this clonotype turned up many times. The chain recombines TRBV27 with TRBJ1-6; D uncertain. Germline CDR1 is MNHEY and CDR2 is SMNVEV (reference sequence). This CDR3 is 13 amino acids long. The ends were cut back, 2 bases at V and 10 bases at J, with 9 bases in the middle. Here the CDR3 DNA reads TGTGCCAGCAGTTTAGGTCTGCGATCACCCCTCCACTTT. Its protein is CASSLGLRSPLHF.

This clonotype occurred a few times. The V call is TRBV7-2, the J call TRBJ2-7; D remains unclear. This CDR3 contains 13 residues. CDR1 is SGHTA, CDR2 FQGNSA, per germline. V lost 5 bases to trimming and J lost 3 bases, with 11 bases between them. The CDR3 DNA reads TGTGCCAGCAGCCAGATAAACCTCTACGAGCAGTACTTC. Translating gives CASSQINLYEQYF.

This clonotype was observed at least ten times. The V and J genes are TRBV20-1 and TRBJ2-7, with 7 bases matching TRBD1. V gave up 2 bases and J gave up 6 bases; unmatched junction bases: 1. CDR3 size: 11 residues. The germline CDR1 and CDR2 sequences are DFQATT and SNEGSKA (reference sequence). The chain's CDR3 is CSARTGVEQYF. CDR3 bases: TGCAGTGCTAGAACAGGGGTCGAGCAGTACTTC.

This clonotype was recorded many times. The chain combines TRBV20-1 with TRBJ2-5; D is perhaps TRBD1 (5 bases). The CDR3 is 12 residues long. The V end lost 2 bases, the J end lost 5 bases, and 9 bases lay between the germline ends. Per the germline V gene, CDR1 is DFQATT and CDR2 is SNEGSKA (reference sequence). CDR3: CSARFRAETQYF. The CDR3 DNA sequence: TGCAGTGCTAGATTCAGGGCTGAGACCCAGTACTTC.

This clonotype was seen ten or more times. The rearrangement joins TRBV29-1 to TRBJ2-1; unclear D gene. Germline V gives CDR1 SQVTM, CDR2 ANQGSEA. This CDR3 has 13 residues. V was shortened by 3 bases and J by 8 bases, with 14 bases between the two germline ends. The DNA for the CDR3 is TGCAGCGTTGAGGACCCACCCAACGATGAGCAGTTCTTC. It yields the protein CSVEDPPNDEQFF.

This clonotype has more than one count but fewer than ten. This chain connects TRBV14 to TRBJ1-1; D call uncertain. Trimming cost V 4 bases and J 7 bases, with 13 bases left between them. Germline assignment: CDR1 SGHDN and CDR2 FVKESK. CDR3 length: 13 residues. The DNA of the CDR3 is TGTGCCAGCAGCCCCCCGGCCGGATATGAAGCTTTCTTT. It codes for CASSPPAGYEAFF.

The chain uses TRBV10-3 and TRBJ2-3; tentatively, D is TRBD2 (6 bases). Trimming took 3 bases from V and 2 from J, leaving 9 bases between them. The CDR3 is 14 residues long. Germline V gives CDR1 ENHRY, CDR2 SYGVKD. CDR3 amino acids: CAISDGGTTDTQYF. As DNA, the CDR3 is TGTGCCATCAGTGACGGCGGGACCACAGATACGCAGTATTTT.

J is TRBJ1-2 and V is TRBV7-2, with unresolved D. This CDR3 has 16 residues. V shed 8 bases and J shed 0 bases, with 19 bases lying between them. Germline CDR1 and CDR2: SGHTA and FQGNSA. CDR3 region: CASRSLSSGANYGYTF. The CDR3 bases are TGTGCCAGCCGCAGCTTATCCTCAGGAGCTAACTATGGCTACACCTTC.

This clonotype occurred a few times. The chain is built from TRBV6-1 and TRBJ2-2; TRBD2 matches at 7 bases. The CDR3 covers 14 residues. Per the germline V gene, CDR1 is MNHNS and CDR2 is SASEGT. After removal of 6 bases from V and 6 bases from J, the junction contained 7 bases not matched to a gene. Here the CDR3 DNA reads TGTGCCAGCAGGGCGGGAGTCCAATCCGGGGAGCTGTTTTTT. This translates into CASRAGVQSGELFF.

This sequence joins TRBV6-1 and TRBJ2-3, with TRBD2 matching 14 bases. V trimming: 7 bases; J trimming: 2 bases; junction bases outside the gene matches: 8. CDR3 length: 17 residues. Germline CDR1 reads MNHNS; CDR2 reads SASEGT. CDR3: CASTKTSGRVFTDTQYF. CDR3 DNA sequence: TGTGCCAGCACAAAGACTAGCGGGAGGGTCTTCACAGATACGCAGTATTTT.